These T cell receptor beta chains were read from a single sample in a study of T cells in localized non-small cell lung cancer. Produced via immunoSEQ multiplex PCR; TCRdb's table is partial and in-frame only. The data show around 67,000 clones, 90% seen once. Sequencing was performed on peripheral blood, taken before any cancer treatment. These receptors originate from a woman aged 35-75 years with stage I lung adenocarcinoma. Both conserved end residues are part of each CDR3. Each record gives: clone size, J gene, V gene, D gene, CDR3 DNA, CDR3 protein. The D gene is left open where the match is weak. Size values are once, few and many counts, or a class for expanded clones, and some rows have none.

clone_size: NA; j_call: TRBJ2-7; v_call: TRBV10-1; d_call: NA; cdr3_nt: TGCGCCAGTATTATGTTAGGGTGGACCTACGAGCAGTACTTC; cdr3_aa: CASIMLGWTYEQYF
clone_size: NA; j_call: TRBJ1-4; v_call: TRBV7-9; d_call: NA; cdr3_nt: TGTGCCAGCAGCTTACCAGGGCTATCGGAAAAACTGTTTTTT; cdr3_aa: CASSLPGLSEKLFF
clone_size: few; j_call: TRBJ1-2; v_call: TRBV19; d_call: TRBD1; cdr3_nt: TGTGCCAGTACCCCAGACAGGGATCGGGGCTACACCTTC; cdr3_aa: CASTPDRDRGYTF
clone_size: NA; j_call: TRBJ2-5; v_call: TRBV7-3; d_call: NA; cdr3_nt: TGTGCCAGCAGCTCCAACCACCTGGCGGGGGAGACCCAGTACTTC; cdr3_aa: CASSSNHLAGETQYF
clone_size: NA; j_call: TRBJ2-3; v_call: TRBV4-2; d_call: TRBD1; cdr3_nt: TGTGCCAGCAGCCAAGCGGGACAGACAGATACGCAGTATTTT; cdr3_aa: CASSQAGQTDTQYF
clone_size: NA; j_call: TRBJ1-1; v_call: TRBV5-6; d_call: TRBD1; cdr3_nt: TGTGCCAGCAGCTCCGGGGACAGGGTTAACACTGAAGCTTTCTTT; cdr3_aa: CASSSGDRVNTEAFF
clone_size: few; j_call: TRBJ2-5; v_call: TRBV7-3; d_call: NA; cdr3_nt: TGTGCCAGCAGCTTAACGGAGGGGTTGGCTACCCAGTACTTC; cdr3_aa: CASSLTEGLATQYF
clone_size: once; j_call: TRBJ2-2; v_call: TRBV7-9; d_call: NA; cdr3_nt: TGTGCCAGCAGATGGACAGAGAACACCGGGGAGCTGTTTTTT; cdr3_aa: CASRWTENTGELFF
clone_size: NA; j_call: TRBJ1-4; v_call: TRBV6-7; d_call: TRBD1; cdr3_nt: TGTGCCAGCACCCCCCTAGAGGGGGCGAGGAGTGATGGGGAAAAACTGTTTTTT; cdr3_aa: CASTPLEGARSDGEKLFF
clone_size: NA; j_call: TRBJ1-2; v_call: TRBV28; d_call: NA; cdr3_nt: TGTGCCAGCAGCTTAGACACGAACCCCTATGGCTACACCTTC; cdr3_aa: CASSLDTNPYGYTF
clone_size: NA; j_call: TRBJ1-4; v_call: TRBV28; d_call: TRBD1; cdr3_nt: TGTGCCAGCAGTTCCGGGACAGGGCCCTATAGTCAGTTTTTT; cdr3_aa: CASSSGTGPYSQFF
clone_size: NA; j_call: TRBJ1-6; v_call: TRBV28; d_call: NA; cdr3_nt: TGTGCCAGCAGTCCACTTCTGGGTTCACCCCTCCACTTT; cdr3_aa: CASSPLLGSPLHF
clone_size: NA; j_call: TRBJ2-2; v_call: TRBV7-6; d_call: TRBD2; cdr3_nt: TGTGCCACCTCGGGACTAGCGGGGGGGCCGGTCACCGGGGAGCTGTTTTTT; cdr3_aa: CATSGLAGGPVTGELFF
clone_size: NA; j_call: TRBJ2-7; v_call: TRBV28; d_call: NA; cdr3_nt: TGTGCCAGCAGAACCGGGACCGTCATTTCCTACGAGCAGTACTTC; cdr3_aa: CASRTGTVISYEQYF
clone_size: NA; j_call: TRBJ1-1; v_call: TRBV18; d_call: NA; cdr3_nt: TGTGCCAGCTCACCGCGCGACGGGGGGGTAGATACTGAAGCTTTCTTT; cdr3_aa: CASSPRDGGVDTEAFF
clone_size: NA; j_call: TRBJ1-4; v_call: TRBV4-3; d_call: NA; cdr3_nt: TGCGCCAGCAGCCAAGATCTTAAGGACAATGAAAAACTGTTTTTT; cdr3_aa: CASSQDLKDNEKLFF
clone_size: NA; j_call: TRBJ2-7; v_call: TRBV5-4; d_call: TRBD2; cdr3_nt: TGTGCCAGCAGTGTGACTAGCGGGGCCTCCTACGAGCAGTACTTC; cdr3_aa: CASSVTSGASYEQYF
clone_size: NA; j_call: TRBJ2-5; v_call: TRBV6-1; d_call: NA; cdr3_nt: TGTGCCAGCAGTTTCCGACGGGGACAAGAGACCCAGTACTTC; cdr3_aa: CASSFRRGQETQYF
clone_size: NA; j_call: TRBJ2-7; v_call: TRBV18; d_call: TRBD1; cdr3_nt: TGTGCCAGCTCATCGCGACAGGGGGGAACCTACGAGCAGTACTTC; cdr3_aa: CASSSRQGGTYEQYF
clone_size: NA; j_call: TRBJ2-2; v_call: TRBV5-8; d_call: NA; cdr3_nt: TGTGCCAGCAGCTTTGAATCTAGGACAGACAACACCGGGGAGCTGTTTTTT; cdr3_aa: CASSFESRTDNTGELFF
clone_size: once; j_call: TRBJ2-1; v_call: TRBV9; d_call: TRBD2; cdr3_nt: TGTGCCAGCAGTGGGGCGGGGGGACAACACAATGAGCAGTTCTTC; cdr3_aa: CASSGAGGQHNEQFF
clone_size: NA; j_call: TRBJ1-2; v_call: TRBV7-8; d_call: NA; cdr3_nt: TGTGCCAGCAGCCTAGGGGACTATGGCTACACCTTC; cdr3_aa: CASSLGDYGYTF
clone_size: once; j_call: TRBJ1-1; v_call: TRBV28; d_call: NA; cdr3_nt: TGTGCCAGCAGTTTCTTAGTTGAAGCTTTCTTT; cdr3_aa: CASSFLVEAFF
clone_size: NA; j_call: TRBJ1-5; v_call: TRBV6-1; d_call: NA; cdr3_nt: TGTGCCAGCAGTGATTCGGGGGCAGGCGGTCAGCCCCAGCATTTT; cdr3_aa: CASSDSGAGGQPQHF
clone_size: NA; j_call: TRBJ1-2; v_call: TRBV7-8; d_call: NA; cdr3_nt: TGTGCCAGCAGCCCCACGAAGGCAGGGGAAGATACTAACTATGGCTACACCTTC; cdr3_aa: CASSPTKAGEDTNYGYTF
clone_size: NA; j_call: TRBJ2-7; v_call: TRBV5-5; d_call: NA; cdr3_nt: TGTGCCAGCAGCTTGGGACACTACGAGCAGTACTTC; cdr3_aa: CASSLGHYEQYF
clone_size: NA; j_call: TRBJ1-1; v_call: TRBV6-5; d_call: NA; cdr3_nt: TGTGCCAGCAGTTACCGAGGACGGATCAACACTGAAGCTTTCTTT; cdr3_aa: CASSYRGRINTEAFF
clone_size: NA; j_call: TRBJ1-5; v_call: TRBV7-9; d_call: TRBD1; cdr3_nt: TGTGCCAGCAGCTTAGCAGGGACAGGGAATCAGCCCCAGCATTTT; cdr3_aa: CASSLAGTGNQPQHF
clone_size: NA; j_call: TRBJ1-1; v_call: TRBV28; d_call: NA; cdr3_nt: TGTGCCAGCAGTTTGGGGGACACTGAAGCTTTCTTT; cdr3_aa: CASSLGDTEAFF
clone_size: NA; j_call: TRBJ1-6; v_call: TRBV5-1; d_call: NA; cdr3_nt: TGCGCCAGCACCCCTGGGGTCAGGGAAGGGAATTCACCCCTCCACTTT; cdr3_aa: CASTPGVREGNSPLHF
clone_size: NA; j_call: TRBJ1-1; v_call: TRBV5-4; d_call: TRBD1; cdr3_nt: TGTGCCAGCAGCCGCGGGACAGGGGGCCTGATGAACACTGAAGCTTTCTTT; cdr3_aa: CASSRGTGGLMNTEAFF
clone_size: NA; j_call: TRBJ2-3; v_call: TRBV7-8; d_call: NA; cdr3_nt: TGTGCCAGCAGCTTAGCCTGGGGCACAGATACGCAGTATTTT; cdr3_aa: CASSLAWGTDTQYF
clone_size: NA; j_call: TRBJ1-5; v_call: TRBV25-1; d_call: NA; cdr3_nt: TGTGCCAGCAGTGAATCCCTTTATAGCAATCAGCCCCAGCATTTT; cdr3_aa: CASSESLYSNQPQHF
clone_size: NA; j_call: TRBJ1-4; v_call: TRBV2; d_call: NA; cdr3_nt: TGTGCCAGCCGCTTCGCTGCCGAGGGGGGGCGCCTTGAAAAACTGTTTTTT; cdr3_aa: CASRFAAEGGRLEKLFF
clone_size: NA; j_call: TRBJ2-2; v_call: TRBV7-2; d_call: NA; cdr3_nt: TGTGCCAGCAGCTTCGTAAGGAGCGGGGAGCTGTTTTTT; cdr3_aa: CASSFVRSGELFF